This T cell receptor beta chain derives from a study of cytomegalovirus exposure and HLA in healthy donors. About the study: An early release of data contained about 85 million unique TCRs, which came from HLA-typed donors. Study-level points and caveats: In a later analysis, at a false discovery rate of 0.05, under 20,000 TCR beta sequences matched HLA alleles. A later analysis reportedly identified an Asian-associated ancestry cluster as carrying fewer N-insertions than the approximately 670-donor mean.

Note on this clone: The antigen remains unidentified.

Germline assignment: CDR1 LNHDA and CDR2 SQIVND (reference sequence). The CDR3 has 13 amino acids. V lost 7 bases to trimming and J lost 2 bases; unmatched junction nucleotides: 4. PCR was performed using 60 Vbeta and 13 Jbeta primers. Some clones are missing from TCRdb's copy, which holds only in-frame ones; the method was immunoSEQ multiplex PCR. The table lists around 190,000 clones, 80% of them singletons. The sample comprised PBMCs. The chain has TRBV19 and TRBJ2-7; TRBD2 agrees at 8 bases. The receptor was derived from a man between 35 and 55 years old in good health and CMV-seronegative. CDR3: CASNGSGAYEQYF. The CDR3 DNA is TGTGCCAGTAATGGTAGCGGGGCCTACGAGCAGTACTTC.